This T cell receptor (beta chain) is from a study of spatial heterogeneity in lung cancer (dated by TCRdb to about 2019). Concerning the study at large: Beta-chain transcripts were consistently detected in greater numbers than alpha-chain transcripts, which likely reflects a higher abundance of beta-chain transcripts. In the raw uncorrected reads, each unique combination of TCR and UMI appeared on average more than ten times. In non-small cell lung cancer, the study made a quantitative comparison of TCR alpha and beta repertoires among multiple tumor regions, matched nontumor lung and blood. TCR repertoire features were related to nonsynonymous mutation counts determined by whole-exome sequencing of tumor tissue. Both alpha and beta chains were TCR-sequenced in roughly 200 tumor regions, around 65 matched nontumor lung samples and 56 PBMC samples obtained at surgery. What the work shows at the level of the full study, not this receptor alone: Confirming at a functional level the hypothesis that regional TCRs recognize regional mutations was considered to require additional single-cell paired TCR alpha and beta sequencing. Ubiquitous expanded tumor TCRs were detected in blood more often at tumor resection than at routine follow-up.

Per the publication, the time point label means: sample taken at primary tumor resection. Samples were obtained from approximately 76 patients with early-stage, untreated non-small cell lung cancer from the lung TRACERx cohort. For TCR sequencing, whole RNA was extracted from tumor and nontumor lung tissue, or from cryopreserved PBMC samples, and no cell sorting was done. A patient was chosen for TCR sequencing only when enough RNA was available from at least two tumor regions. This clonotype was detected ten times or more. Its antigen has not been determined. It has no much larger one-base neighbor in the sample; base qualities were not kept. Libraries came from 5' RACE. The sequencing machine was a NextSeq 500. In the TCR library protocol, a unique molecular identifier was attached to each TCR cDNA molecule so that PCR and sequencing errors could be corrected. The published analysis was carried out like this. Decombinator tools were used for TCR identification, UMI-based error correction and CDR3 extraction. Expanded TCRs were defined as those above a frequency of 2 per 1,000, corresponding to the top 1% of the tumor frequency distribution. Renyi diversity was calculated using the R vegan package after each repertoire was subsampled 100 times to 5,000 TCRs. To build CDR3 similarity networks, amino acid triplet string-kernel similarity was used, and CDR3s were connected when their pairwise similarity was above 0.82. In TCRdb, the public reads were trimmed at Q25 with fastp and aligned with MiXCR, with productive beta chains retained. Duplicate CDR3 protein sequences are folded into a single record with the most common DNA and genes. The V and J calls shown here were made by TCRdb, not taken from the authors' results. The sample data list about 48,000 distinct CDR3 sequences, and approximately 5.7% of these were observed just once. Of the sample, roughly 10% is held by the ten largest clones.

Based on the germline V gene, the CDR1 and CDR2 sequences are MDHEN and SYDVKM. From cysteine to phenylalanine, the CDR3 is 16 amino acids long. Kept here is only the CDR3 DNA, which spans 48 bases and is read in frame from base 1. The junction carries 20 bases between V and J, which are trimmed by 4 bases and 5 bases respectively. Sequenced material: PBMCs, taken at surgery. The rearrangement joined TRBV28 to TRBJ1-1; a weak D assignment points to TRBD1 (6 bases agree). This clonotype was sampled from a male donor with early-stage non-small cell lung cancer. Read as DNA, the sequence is TGTGCCAGCAGTTCGGGACAACATATGAGGGATACTGAAGCTTTCTTT. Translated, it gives CASSSGQHMRDTEAFF.